This T cell receptor beta chain was captured in a study of regulatory T cells in long-lasting Graves disease. As for the study in general: Antithyroid drug use was under 3 months in newly diagnosed Graves' patients.

Arm-PCR of CDR3 regions with iRepertoire HTBI primers generated TCR beta libraries. TCRdb fed the multiplex PCR reads into MiXCR, producing one record per CDR3 protein. The table has 300,000 to 400,000 distinct CDR3 sequences, under 20% seen once; the top ten hold about 38%. The time point: newly diagnosed GD, antithyroid drugs for less than 3 months. The TCR library used RNA extracted from PBMCs. The CDR3 is 14 residues long. CDR1 DFQATT and CDR2 SNEGSKA come from the germline V gene (reference sequence). Trimming removed 6 bases from V and 1 base from J; junction bases left unmatched: 3. The chain recombines TRBV20-1 with TRBJ2-3; 11 bases fit TRBD2. This receptor was obtained from a female donor with Graves disease. Sample: peripheral blood mononuclear cells (PBMCs), taken at new diagnosis, from a patient treated with antithyroid drugs. CDR3 DNA sequence: TGCAGTGCAATTAGCGGGAGGGGCACAGATACGCAGTATTTT. It specifies CSAISGRGTDTQYF.